This T cell receptor (beta chain) was sequenced during a study of CD8+ T cells in alopecia areata. General study points: Scalp lesions, especially in alopecia totalis/universalis, had higher clonality than normal scalp. Mice showed clearer TCR sharing than patients did, a gap that was possibly HLA-related.

Alopecia areata patients gave lesional scalp punch biopsies and peripheral blood samples. Sequencing relied on a cDNA template that was reverse transcribed from extracted RNA. The repertoire was sequenced with immunoSEQ multiplex PCR; TCRdb's copy has only in-frame clones and lacks some. The sample has around 160,000 clones, more than 45% seen once. This clone has only a few counts. What it binds is not known. Within the sample, other DNA sequences also encode this same CDR3. This CDR3 comprises 12 residues. Germline V CDR1 and CDR2: SQVTM, ANQGSEA. The germline V and J ends were trimmed by 6 bases and 1 base, with 7 bases remaining between them.

The genes are TRBV29-1 and TRBJ1-5; D unclear. Sequencing input: CD4+ T cells sorted from blood. The sequence was obtained from a human donor with alopecia areata. The CDR3 reads CSVGGSNQPQHF. The CDR3 coding sequence is TGCAGCGTAGGCGGGAGCAATCAGCCCCAGCATTTT.